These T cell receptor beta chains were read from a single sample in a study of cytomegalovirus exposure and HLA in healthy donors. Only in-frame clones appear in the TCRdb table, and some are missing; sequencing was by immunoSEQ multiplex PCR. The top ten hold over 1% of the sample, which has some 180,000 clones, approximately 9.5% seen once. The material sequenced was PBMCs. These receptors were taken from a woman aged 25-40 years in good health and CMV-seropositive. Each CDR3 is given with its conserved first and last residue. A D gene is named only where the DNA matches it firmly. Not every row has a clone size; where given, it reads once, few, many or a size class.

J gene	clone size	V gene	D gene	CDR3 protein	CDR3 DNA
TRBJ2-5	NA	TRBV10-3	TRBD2	CATAAGEETQYF	TGTGCCACCGCAGCGGGAGAAGAGACCCAGTACTTC
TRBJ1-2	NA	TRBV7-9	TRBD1	CASRFTGGINYGYTF	TGTGCCAGCAGATTTACAGGGGGCATTAACTATGGCTACACCTTC
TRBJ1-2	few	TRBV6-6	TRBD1	CAVAGQRYGYTF	TGTGCCGTGGCGGGACAGCGTTATGGCTACACCTTC
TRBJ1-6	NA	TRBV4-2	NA	CASSQVAYNSPLHF	TGTGCCAGCAGCCAAGTAGCTTATAATTCACCCCTCCACTTT
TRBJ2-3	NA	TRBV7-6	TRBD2	CASSLSSGRFTDTQYF	TGTGCCAGCAGCTTATCGAGCGGGAGATTCACAGATACGCAGTATTTT
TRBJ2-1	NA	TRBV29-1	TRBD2	CSARTSGRAMENEQFF	TGCAGCGCGAGGACTAGCGGGAGGGCCATGGAGAATGAGCAGTTCTTC
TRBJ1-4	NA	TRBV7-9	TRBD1	CASSLPRTGGRLFF	TGTGCCAGCAGCTTACCGAGGACAGGGGGCAGACTGTTTTTT
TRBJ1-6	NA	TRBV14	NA	CASSQDWGVASPLHF	TGTGCCAGCAGCCAAGATTGGGGGGTCGCTTCACCCCTCCACTTT
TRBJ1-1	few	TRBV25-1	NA	CASSASTGNTEAFF	TGTGCCAGCAGTGCCTCGACAGGGAACACTGAAGCTTTCTTT
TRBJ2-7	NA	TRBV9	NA	CASSVGRGEGEQYF	TGTGCCAGCAGCGTAGGGAGGGGCGAGGGCGAGCAGTACTTC
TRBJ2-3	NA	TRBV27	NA	CASSKAGRSTDTQYF	TGTGCCAGCAGTAAGGCAGGCCGTAGCACAGATACGCAGTATTTT
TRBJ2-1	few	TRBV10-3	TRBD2	CAIRGSSGAYNEQFF	TGTGCCATCAGGGGTTCTAGCGGAGCCTACAATGAGCAGTTCTTC
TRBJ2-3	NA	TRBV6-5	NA	CASSFTPGLDTQYF	TGTGCCAGCAGTTTTACCCCCGGACTGGATACGCAGTATTTT
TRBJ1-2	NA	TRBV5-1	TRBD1	CASSYRIGTADSYGYTF	TGCGCCAGCAGCTACAGAATCGGGACAGCGGATTCCTATGGCTACACCTTC
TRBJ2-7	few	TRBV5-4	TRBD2	CASSLGGLAGVYEQYF	TGTGCCAGCAGCTTGGGTGGACTAGCGGGAGTTTACGAGCAGTACTTC
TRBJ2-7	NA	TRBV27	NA	CASGRGHSYEQYF	TGTGCCAGCGGCAGGGGCCACTCCTACGAGCAGTACTTC
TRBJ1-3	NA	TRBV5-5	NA	CASSPLNSRPGNTIYF	TGTGCCAGCAGCCCCTTAAACTCGAGGCCTGGAAACACCATATATTTT
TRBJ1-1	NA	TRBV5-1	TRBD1	CASSPVGTGDTEVFF	TGCGCCAGCAGCCCCGTTGGGACAGGGGACACTGAAGTTTTCTTT
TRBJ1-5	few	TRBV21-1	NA	CAGTYRGRQPQHF	TGTGCCGGCACGTACAGGGGGCGACAGCCCCAGCATTTT
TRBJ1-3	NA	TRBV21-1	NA	CASSKKRYRGNTIYF	TGTGCCAGCAGCAAAAAACGCTACAGGGGAAACACCATATATTTT
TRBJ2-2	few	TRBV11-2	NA	CASIPVSGELFF	TGTGCCAGCATCCCGGTATCGGGGGAGCTGTTTTTT
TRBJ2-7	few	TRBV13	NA	CASSWMGSYEQYF	TGTGCCAGCAGCTGGATGGGCTCCTACGAGCAGTACTTC
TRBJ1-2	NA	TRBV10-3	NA	CAIRRAQGSGGYGYTF	TGTGCCATCCGACGAGCTCAGGGCTCGGGGGGCTATGGCTACACCTTC
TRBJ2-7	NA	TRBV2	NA	CASLEQVNSYEQYF	TGTGCCAGCTTGGAACAGGTTAACTCCTACGAGCAGTACTTC
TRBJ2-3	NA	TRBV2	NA	CASSEGGRGRTDTQYF	TGTGCCAGCAGTGAGGGGGGGCGGGGGCGCACAGATACGCAGTATTTT
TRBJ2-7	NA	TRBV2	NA	CASSQGYGNRAYEQYF	TGTGCCAGCAGCCAAGGGTACGGGAACCGAGCCTACGAGCAGTACTTC
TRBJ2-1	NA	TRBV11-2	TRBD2	CASSLSPSAGESGEQFF	TGTGCCAGCAGCCTTAGTCCCAGCGCGGGAGAGTCAGGAGAGCAGTTCTTC
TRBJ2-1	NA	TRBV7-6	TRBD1	CASSLEGQGAYNEQFF	TGTGCCAGCAGCTTAGAGGGACAGGGGGCGTACAATGAGCAGTTCTTC
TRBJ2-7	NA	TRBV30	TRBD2	CAWSRGTSGFSYEQYF	TGTGCCTGGAGTAGGGGGACTAGCGGATTCTCCTACGAGCAGTACTTC
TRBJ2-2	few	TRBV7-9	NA	CASSLALVTSGTGELFF	TGTGCCAGCAGCTTAGCGCTTGTTACTAGTGGAACCGGGGAGCTGTTTTTT
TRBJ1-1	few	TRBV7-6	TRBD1	CASSLVAPQNRGFTEAFF	TGTGCCAGCAGCTTAGTCGCCCCGCAAAACAGGGGGTTTACTGAAGCTTTCTTT
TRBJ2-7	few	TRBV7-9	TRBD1	CASSFRAGGLYEQYF	TGTGCCAGCAGCTTCAGGGCAGGGGGCCTCTACGAGCAGTACTTC
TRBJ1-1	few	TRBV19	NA	CASSMRGASGNTEAFF	TGTGCCAGTAGTATGAGGGGGGCTAGCGGGAACACTGAAGCTTTCTTT